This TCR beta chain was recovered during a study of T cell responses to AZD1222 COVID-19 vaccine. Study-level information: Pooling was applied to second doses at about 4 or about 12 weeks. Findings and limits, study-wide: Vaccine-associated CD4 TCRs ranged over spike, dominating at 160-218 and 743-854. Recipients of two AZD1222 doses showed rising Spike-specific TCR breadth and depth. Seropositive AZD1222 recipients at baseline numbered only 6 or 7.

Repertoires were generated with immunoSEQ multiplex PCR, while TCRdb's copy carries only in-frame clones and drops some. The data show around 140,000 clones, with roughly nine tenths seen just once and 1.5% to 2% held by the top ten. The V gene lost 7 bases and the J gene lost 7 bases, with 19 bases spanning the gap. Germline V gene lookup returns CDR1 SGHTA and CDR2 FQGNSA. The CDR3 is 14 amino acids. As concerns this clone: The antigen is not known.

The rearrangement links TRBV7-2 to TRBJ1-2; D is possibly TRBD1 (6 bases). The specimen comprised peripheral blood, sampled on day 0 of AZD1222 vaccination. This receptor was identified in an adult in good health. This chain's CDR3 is CASISSLSGAGYTF. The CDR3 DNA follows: TGTGCCAGCATCTCCTCATTGTCGGGGGCTGGCTACACCTTC.